These 23 T cell receptor beta chains share one sample of origin, sequenced in a study of CD8 T cells in ankylosing spondylitis. TCRdb reprocessed the 5' RACE reads via MiXCR and lists one record per CDR3 protein. Here the sample spans 150,000 to 200,000 distinct CDR3 sequences, about 18% being singletons. Source material: blood, either unsorted or a sorted T cell fraction (not recorded which). All receptors come from a male donor aged 5-30 years with ankylosing spondylitis or in good health (not recorded which).

The rearrangement links TRBV12-3 or TRBV12-4 to TRBJ2-1; D might be TRBD2 (6 bases). Trimming cost V 5 bases and J 15 bases, with 14 bases left between them. This CDR3 is 11 amino acids long. DNA for the CDR3: TGTGCCAGCAGTAAGACTAGACGACCGTTCTTC. Encoded protein: CASSKTRRPFF.

The V and J genes are TRBV20-1 and TRBJ2-7; 9 nucleotides align to TRBD1. Germline CDR1 reads DFQATT; CDR2 reads SNEGSKA (reference sequence). There are 14 residues in the CDR3. Trimming took 3 bases from V and 3 from J; bases not matched to a gene: 6. CDR3 nucleotide sequence: TGCAGTGCTAGTGCCGGGACAGGGATCTACGAGCAGTACTTC. Protein: CSASAGTGIYEQYF.

This clonotype was observed at least ten times. V gene TRBV15 combines with J gene TRBJ1-5, with no clear D. The germline V gene has CDR1 LNHNV and CDR2 YYDKDF (reference sequence). The CDR3 loop spans 14 amino acids. Between the trimmed V and J ends, which lost 0 bases and 1 base, there was a span of 4 bases. The CDR3: CATSRDRSNQPQHF. In nucleotides, the CDR3 is TGTGCCACCAGCAGAGATCGGAGCAATCAGCCCCAGCATTTT.

This clonotype occurred many times. The rearrangement uses TRBV7-2 and TRBJ2-3; 9 bases agree with TRBD1. V lost 10 bases to trimming and J lost 0 bases; unmatched junction nucleotides: 8. In germline, CDR1 is SGHTA, CDR2 FQGNSA. This CDR3 has 15 amino acids. The CDR3 sequence: CATKKDRGSTDTQYF. As DNA, the CDR3 is TGTGCCACCAAAAAGGACAGGGGCAGCACAGATACGCAGTATTTT.

This clonotype was counted ten times or more. The chain has TRBV27 and TRBJ2-2; TRBD1 is a possible D gene (6 bases). Germline V gene lookup returns CDR1 MNHEY and CDR2 SMNVEV (reference sequence). The CDR3 runs 14 residues. V shed 6 bases and J shed 4 bases, with 12 bases lying between them. The CDR3 protein is CASRKQGTTGELFF. CDR3 in DNA: TGTGCCAGCAGAAAGCAGGGGACCACCGGGGAGCTGTTTTTT.

There are a few counts of this clonotype. The germline gene is not matched at one end of the junction; a read error may be the cause. CDR3 DNA: TGCAGTGCTAGACCCCTGGTTGGGACCTCCTTCGAGCAGTACTTC. Translation: CSARPLVGTSFEQYF. This sequence joins TRBV20-1 and TRBJ2-7, with D perhaps matching TRBD1 or TRBD2 (5 bases each). CDR3 length: 15 amino acids. The germline V gene has CDR1 DFQATT and CDR2 SNEGSKA (reference sequence).

V usage is TRBV2 and J usage is TRBJ2-1; 8 bases line up with TRBD1. The CDR3 runs 13 residues. CDR1 and CDR2 from the germline V gene are SNHLY and FYNNEI. V shed 7 bases and J 7 bases; nucleotides not matched to a gene: 6. CDR3 residues: CASKGQGANEQFF. CDR3 DNA sequence: TGTGCCAGCAAAGGCCAGGGGGCGAATGAGCAGTTCTTC.

This clonotype was counted at least ten times. This chain links TRBV11-2 with TRBJ2-1; D remains unclear. This CDR3 spans 13 amino acids. The V gene's germline CDR1 is SGHAT and CDR2 FQNNGV. With 3 bases removed from V and 7 bases from J, the gap between germline ends came to 10 bases. Here the CDR3 DNA reads TGTGCCAGCAGCTTCACGACCGGGAATGAGCAGTTCTTC. The encoded protein is CASSFTTGNEQFF.

There are many counts of this clonotype. The chain combines TRBV29-1 with TRBJ2-7; 7 nucleotides agree with TRBD1. CDR1 is SQVTM, CDR2 ANQGSEA, per germline. With 4 bases clipped from V and 2 bases from J, the junction kept 5 bases outside the gene matches. The CDR3 has 13 amino acids. The CDR3 DNA reads TGCAGCGTTGCGGACAGGACTCCCTACGAGCAGTACTTC. Translation gives CSVADRTPYEQYF.

This clonotype appeared many times. The chain joins TRBV20-1 to TRBJ2-7, with 7 bases identical to TRBD2. Germline CDR1 DFQATT, CDR2 SNEGSKA (reference sequence). V was clipped by 0 bases and J by 2 bases; unmatched bases: 7. The CDR3 is made up of 15 amino acids. CDR3 in DNA: TGCAGTGCTAGAGATTCGAGCGGGATGACCTACGAGCAGTACTTC. This gives the protein CSARDSSGMTYEQYF.

This clonotype has ten or more counts. The V gene is TRBV12-3 or TRBV12-4, the J gene TRBJ2-2, with a tentative D call TRBD2 (5 bases). The CDR3 runs to 16 residues. V was shortened by 2 bases and J by 0 bases, with 10 bases between the two germline ends. CDR3 loop: CASSLRELSNTGELFF. The CDR3 bases are TGTGCCAGCAGTTTAAGGGAGCTGTCGAACACCGGGGAGCTGTTTTTT.

The chain combines TRBV23-1 with TRBJ2-7, with TRBD1 as a possible D gene (5 bases). TRBV23-1 counts as an open reading frame of uncertain function. V was clipped by 0 bases and J by 5 bases, with 35 bases between them. This CDR3 is 22 amino acids long. CDR3 in amino acids: CASSQSFALLETSDSDPNEQYF. The CDR3 DNA sequence: TGCGCCAGCAGTCAATCTTTCGCCCTGTTGGAGACCAGCGACAGCGATCCTAACGAGCAGTACTTC.

This clonotype was picked up many times. J is TRBJ2-3 and V is TRBV5-5, with a tentative D call TRBD1 (5 bases). Germline V gene lookup returns CDR1 SGHKS and CDR2 YYEKEE (reference sequence). V lost 0 bases and J 2 bases, leaving 10 bases between the germline ends. The CDR3 is made up of 15 amino acids. The chain's CDR3 is CASSLEGQPTDTQYF. The CDR3 DNA sequence: TGTGCCAGCAGCTTGGAAGGACAACCCACAGATACGCAGTATTTT.

In this sample, this clonotype turned up many times. This sequence joins TRBV12-3 or TRBV12-4 and TRBJ2-6; no firm D call. V was trimmed by 6 bases and J by 0 bases, leaving 9 bases between them. CDR3 length: 15 residues. The CDR3 nucleotides read TGTGCCAGCAGGTTCACCCTCTCTGGGGCCAACGTCCTGACTTTC. The encoded protein is CASRFTLSGANVLTF.

This clonotype was observed at least ten times. The rearrangement links TRBV3-1 to TRBJ1-5; TRBD1 matches 8 bases. This CDR3 spans 14 amino acids. Per germline, CDR1 LGHDT and CDR2 YNNKEL (reference sequence). V shed 1 base, J shed 6 bases, and the junction held 2 bases outside the gene matches. Here the CDR3 reads CASSQGTGGQPQHF. CDR3 DNA sequence: TGTGCCAGCAGCCAAGGCACAGGGGGTCAGCCCCAGCATTTT.

There are many counts of this clonotype. The chain has TRBV6-5 and TRBJ2-5, with D unclear. CDR1 and CDR2 from the germline V gene are MNHEY and SVGAGI. The V gene lost 5 bases and the J gene lost 5 bases, with 15 bases spanning the gap. The CDR3 loop spans 14 amino acids. CDR3 loop: CASSPIVRAETQYF. CDR3 DNA: TGTGCCAGCAGTCCCATCGTAAGGGCGGAGACCCAGTACTTC.

A few counts support this clonotype. The chain is built from TRBV20-1 and TRBJ2-7; the D is unclear. CDR3 length equals 14 residues. Deletions cut 3 bases from V and 1 base from J, with 13 bases between. Germline assignment: CDR1 DFQATT and CDR2 SNEGSKA (reference sequence). The chain's CDR3 is CSASSDGSSYEQYF. Written as DNA, the CDR3 is TGCAGTGCTAGTTCCGATGGCAGTTCCTACGAGCAGTACTTC.

This clonotype appeared many times. The chain has TRBV6-5 and TRBJ2-7; 14 bases align to TRBD2. Losses at the gene ends were 5 bases for V and 5 bases for J; bases not matched to a gene: 11. The germline CDR1 and CDR2 sequences are MNHEY and SVGAGI. The CDR3 runs 17 residues. As DNA, the CDR3 is TGTGCCAGCAGTCCCATCCCCCTGACTAGCGGGAGGGACGAGCAGTACTTC. This translates into CASSPIPLTSGRDEQYF.

This clonotype was counted many times. V usage is TRBV2 and J usage is TRBJ2-2; the D is unclear. CDR1 SNHLY and CDR2 FYNNEI come from the germline V gene. V lost 5 bases and J lost 0, with 7 bases in between. This CDR3 has 14 amino acids. The CDR3 nucleotides are TGTGCCAGCAGTATCGTAGCGAACACCGGGGAGCTGTTTTTT. It specifies CASSIVANTGELFF.

This chain uses TRBV11-2 with TRBJ2-5; D remains ambiguous. The V end lost 1 base, the J end lost 2 bases, and 14 bases lay between the germline ends. There are 16 residues in the CDR3. The germline CDR1 and CDR2 sequences are SGHAT and FQNNGV. The CDR3 spells CASSLAVMVWQETQYF. CDR3 coding DNA: TGTGCCAGCAGCTTAGCAGTGATGGTGTGGCAAGAGACCCAGTACTTC.

In its sample, this clonotype was seen many times. This chain connects TRBV6-5 to TRBJ2-1; D possibly corresponds to TRBD2 (6 bases). Trimming pared 5 bases from V and 4 bases from J, leaving 15 bases between. The V gene's germline CDR1 is MNHEY and CDR2 SVGAGI. The CDR3 spans 15 residues. The CDR3 DNA follows: TGTGCCAGCAGTACGGGAGATGGGGCTTACAATGAGCAGTTCTTC. It translates to CASSTGDGAYNEQFF.

This clonotype was picked up a small number of times. The V call is TRBV7-2, the J call TRBJ1-1, with D hard to call. The CDR3 consists of 15 residues. Germline V gives CDR1 SGHTA, CDR2 FQGNSA. Trimming left V 2 bases short and J 2 bases short, with 12 bases between. Written as DNA, the CDR3 is TGTGCCAGCAGCTTAAGTCCAGGAGGTAACACTGAAGCTTTCTTT. Translating gives CASSLSPGGNTEAFF. Complete variable domain (other parts from reference TRBV7-2 and TRBJ1-1): GAGVSQSPSNKVTEKGKDVELRCDPISGHTALYWYRQSLGQGLEFLIYFQGNSAPDKSGLPSDRFSAERTGGSVSTLTIQRTQQEDSAVYLCASSLSPGGNTEAFFGQGTRLTVV.

Ten or more counts support this clonotype. V is TRBV6-1 and J is TRBJ2-1, with 16 bases matching TRBD2. The CDR3 consists of 19 residues. Germline V gene data show CDR1 as MNHNS and CDR2 as SASEGT. Trimming removed 1 base from V and 4 bases from J; junction bases left unmatched: 7. In DNA, the CDR3 is TGTGCCAGCAGTGAAGGAGTATTGGGACTAGCGGGAGGGTACAATGAGCAGTTCTTC. Translation gives CASSEGVLGLAGGYNEQFF.